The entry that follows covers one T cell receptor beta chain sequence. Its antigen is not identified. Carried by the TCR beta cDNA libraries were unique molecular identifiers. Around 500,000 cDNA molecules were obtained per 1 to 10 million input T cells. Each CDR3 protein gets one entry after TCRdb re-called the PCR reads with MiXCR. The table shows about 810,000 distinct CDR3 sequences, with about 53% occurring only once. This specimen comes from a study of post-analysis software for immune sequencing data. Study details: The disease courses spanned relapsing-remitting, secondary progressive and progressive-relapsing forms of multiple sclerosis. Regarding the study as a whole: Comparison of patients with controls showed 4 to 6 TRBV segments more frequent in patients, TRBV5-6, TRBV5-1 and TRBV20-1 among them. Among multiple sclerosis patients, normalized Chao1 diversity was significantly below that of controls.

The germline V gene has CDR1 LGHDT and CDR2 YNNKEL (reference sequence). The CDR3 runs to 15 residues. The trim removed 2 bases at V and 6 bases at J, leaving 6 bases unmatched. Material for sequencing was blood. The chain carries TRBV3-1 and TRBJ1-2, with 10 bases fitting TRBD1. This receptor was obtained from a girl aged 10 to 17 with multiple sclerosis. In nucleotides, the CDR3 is TGTGCCAGCAGCCAACTGACAGGGGGCTCGGATGGCTACACCTTC. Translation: CASSQLTGGSDGYTF.